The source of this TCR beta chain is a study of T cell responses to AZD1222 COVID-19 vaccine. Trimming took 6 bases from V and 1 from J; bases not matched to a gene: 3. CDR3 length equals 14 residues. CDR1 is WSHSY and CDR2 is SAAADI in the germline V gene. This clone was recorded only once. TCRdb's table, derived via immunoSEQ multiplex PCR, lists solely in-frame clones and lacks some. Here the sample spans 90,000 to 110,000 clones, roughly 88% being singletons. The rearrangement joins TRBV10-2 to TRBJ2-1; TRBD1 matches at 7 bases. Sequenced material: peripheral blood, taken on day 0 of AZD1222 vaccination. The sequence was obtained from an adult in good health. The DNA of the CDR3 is TGCGCCAGCAGCGCGACAGGGTCCTACAATGAGCAGTTCTTC. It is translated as CASSATGSYNEQFF.